These 14 T cell receptor beta chains were sequenced from one sample in a study of patients and donors after allogeneic stem cell transplantation. One entry per CDR3 protein, called by TCRdb with MiXCR from the RT-PCR reads. The table lists about 960,000 distinct CDR3 sequences, roughly 18% of them singletons. The sequenced sample was blood, either unsorted or a sorted T cell fraction (not recorded which). The origin of the receptors is a human donor who was either an allogeneic HSCT recipient or a stem cell or donor lymphocyte infusion donor (not recorded which). It is not recorded whose cells these are; they may come from a transplant donor.

This clonotype has just a few counts. The rearrangement joins TRBV12-3 or TRBV12-4 to TRBJ2-2, with a tentative D call TRBD1 (6 bases). The CDR3 covers 16 residues. Trimming took off 1 base at V and 5 bases at J, with 14 bases between the two ends. This CDR3 reads CASSLGGRQGTGELFF. The DNA of the CDR3 is TGTGCCAGCAGTTTAGGGGGCAGGCAGGGGACCGGGGAGCTGTTTTTT.

This clonotype was counted only a few times. This chain links TRBV6-2 or TRBV6-3 with TRBJ1-1; D call uncertain. The germline CDR1 and CDR2 sequences are MNHEY and SVGEGT. Trimming removed 6 bases at V and 3 bases at J, with 8 bases between. The CDR3 is 12 amino acids. CDR3 in DNA: TGTGCCAGCAGCAATGCGGACACTGAAGCTTTCTTT. Its protein product is CASSNADTEAFF.

The rearrangement uses TRBV27 and TRBJ2-3; 16 bases line up with TRBD2. V lost 3 bases to trimming and J lost 7 bases; unmatched junction nucleotides: 10. The CDR3 is 18 amino acids. The germline V gene encodes CDR1 MNHEY and CDR2 SMNVEV (reference sequence). The CDR3, as DNA: TGTGCCAGCAGTTTTAAGCCGGGACTAGCGGGAGGGCCTCATACGCAGTATTTT. Protein product: CASSFKPGLAGGPHTQYF.

Many counts were recorded for this clonotype. The chain has TRBV11-2 and TRBJ2-1, with TRBD2 matching over 8 bases. Germline CDR1 reads SGHAT; CDR2 reads FQNNGV. The CDR3 loop spans 19 amino acids. V trimming: 8 bases; J trimming: 5 bases; junction bases outside the gene matches: 23. This CDR3 is CASALGRKRLAREDNEQFF. In nucleotides, the CDR3 is TGTGCCAGCGCGTTGGGAAGGAAACGCCTGGCGCGGGAGGACAATGAGCAGTTCTTC.

This clonotype was counted ten times or more. The chain employs TRBV5-1 and TRBJ2-1, with 7 bases aligning to TRBD2. Trimming cost V 0 bases and J 7 bases; bases outside gene matches: 10. CDR1 SGHRS and CDR2 YFSETQ come from the germline V gene. The CDR3 runs to 16 residues. The CDR3 DNA sequence: TGCGCCAGCAGCTTGGGTGAGACTAGCATAAGGAATGAGCAGTTCTTC. This codes for CASSLGETSIRNEQFF.

The rearrangement joins TRBV12-3 or TRBV12-4 to TRBJ1-1; D remains ambiguous. This CDR3 spans 15 amino acids. Trimming pared 6 bases from V and 1 base from J, leaving 15 bases between. For the CDR3, the DNA is TGTGCCAGCAGCCGCCCAACGGAGGGGAACACTGAAGCTTTCTTT. Residues: CASSRPTEGNTEAFF.

The CDR3 protein is CASYPSASGSAGELFF. DNA of the CDR3: TGTGCCAGCTACCCCTCGGCTAGCGGGAGCGCCGGGGAGCTGTTTTTT. This chain connects TRBV9 to TRBJ2-2; TRBD2 matches at 10 bases. Germline CDR1 is SGDLS and CDR2 is YYNGEE. The CDR3 consists of 16 residues. Losses at the gene ends were 7 bases for V and 6 bases for J; bases not matched to a gene: 12. The full variable domain, rest sourced from reference TRBV9 and TRBJ2-2, is DSGVTQTPKHLITATGQRVTLRCSPRSGDLSVYWYQQSLDQGLQFLIQYYNGEERAKGNILERFSAQQFPDLHSELNLSSLELGDSALYFCASYPSASGSAGELFFGEGSRLTVL.

This clonotype occurred a few times. The CDR3 nucleotides read TGTGCCAGCAGCCATGACGGGACTAGCGGGAGTATTGGGCAGTTCTTC. Translating it yields CASSHDGTSGSIGQFF. This rearrangement joins TRBV3-1 to TRBJ2-1, with 14 bases matching TRBD2. This CDR3 comprises 16 residues. Losses at the gene ends were 3 bases for V and 12 bases for J; bases not matched to a gene: 10. Germline V lookup: CDR1 LGHDT, CDR2 YNNKEL (reference sequence).

The sample holds many counts of this clonotype. This sequence joins TRBV29-1 and TRBJ2-2; D possibly corresponds to TRBD1 (6 bases). The CDR3 covers 12 residues. The germline gives CDR1 SQVTM, CDR2 ANQGSEA. V lost 6 bases, J lost 4 bases, and 9 bases lay in between. The CDR3 nucleotides read TGCAGCGTGTTGGACAGCACCGGGGAGCTGTTTTTT. It specifies CSVLDSTGELFF.

This clonotype was detected only a few times. The genes are TRBV3-1 and TRBJ2-3; TRBD2 matches 9 bases. The CDR3 is 16 amino acids. With 0 bases clipped from V and 1 base from J, the junction kept 2 bases outside the gene matches. The germline CDR1 and CDR2 sequences are LGHDT and YNNKEL (reference sequence). In DNA, the CDR3 is TGTGCCAGCAGCCAAGATCAGCGGGGGGGCACAGATACGCAGTATTTT. Amino acid sequence: CASSQDQRGGTDTQYF.

This clonotype occurred a few times. V is TRBV2 and J is TRBJ2-1; D is unclear. The CDR3 length is 15 residues. From germline, CDR1 is SNHLY and CDR2 FYNNEI. V lost 0 bases and J lost 2, with 8 bases in between. CDR3 loop: CASSEAVRTYNEQFF. CDR3 sequence (DNA): TGTGCCAGCAGTGAAGCAGTGAGGACCTACAATGAGCAGTTCTTC.

In its sample, this clonotype was seen a few times. The CDR3 spells CASSQDPGTTEAFF. The DNA for the CDR3 is TGCGCCAGCAGCCAAGATCCCGGGACCACTGAAGCTTTCTTT. The J gene is TRBJ1-1, the V gene TRBV4-3; weak D call: TRBD1 (5 bases). The length of the CDR3 is 14 residues. The V end was cut by 0 bases, the J end by 4 bases, with 9 bases between. Germline V gives CDR1 LGHNA, CDR2 YSLEER.

The chain has TRBV19 and TRBJ1-1; D ambiguous. In germline, CDR1 is LNHDA, CDR2 SQIVND (reference sequence). There are 12 residues in the CDR3. V was shortened by 7 bases and J by 7 bases, with 13 bases between the two germline ends. CDR3: CASTLGGGEAFF. Here the CDR3 DNA reads TGTGCCAGTACCCTGGGTGGAGGTGAAGCTTTCTTT.

The chain joins TRBV5-1 to TRBJ2-7, with no clear D. The germline gives CDR1 SGHRS, CDR2 YFSETQ. The germline V and J ends were trimmed by 2 bases and 6 bases, with 6 bases remaining between them. The CDR3 has 11 amino acids. CDR3 protein: CASSLYVEQYF. For the CDR3, the DNA is TGCGCCAGCAGCTTATACGTCGAGCAGTACTTC.